A selection of T cell receptor beta chains follows, all from one sample in a study of shared clonotypes between healthy human individuals. TCRdb keeps only in-frame clones here, not all; method: immunoSEQ multiplex PCR. Here the sample spans fewer than 850,000 clones, approximately 97% being singletons. The specimen sequenced was naive CD8+ T cells sorted from blood. Receptors originate from a man aged 30 to 39 in good health. Both conserved end residues are part of each CDR3. A D gene is named only where the DNA matches it firmly. The listing skips clone size in some rows; elsewhere it reads once, few, many or a size class.

>-|TRBD1|TRBV25-1|TRBJ2-5
TGTGCCAGCAGTGAGACAGGGGGTCAAGAGACCCAGTACTTC
CASSETGGQETQYF
>-|-|TRBV27|TRBJ2-7
TGTGCCAGCAGTTTTGGGCGGTCCTACGAGCAGTACTTC
CASSFGRSYEQYF
>once|TRBD2|TRBV7-6|TRBJ2-1
TGTGCCAGCAGCCAACAACGAGCGGGAACTTATAGTGAGCAGTTCTTC
CASSQQRAGTYSEQFF
>-|-|TRBV2|TRBJ2-1
TGTGCCAGCAGTGGAGGTTACAATGAGCAGTTCTTC
CASSGGYNEQFF
>-|-|TRBV5-5|TRBJ2-2
TGTGCCAGCAGCTTGGAGACTCCAGAGGCCCCAGGAACAGCGTCCGGGGAGCTGTTTTTT
CASSLETPEAPGTASGELFF
>-|-|TRBV29-1|TRBJ2-7
TGCAGCGTTGAAGTACGTTACGAGCAGTACTTC
CSVEVRYEQYF
>-|-|TRBV9|TRBJ2-3
TGTGCCAGCAGCGTAGCTCAGGAGACCCTCACAGATACGCAGTATTTT
CASSVAQETLTDTQYF
>-|-|TRBV7-6|TRBJ2-1
TGTGCCAGCAGCTTAGTTGTTTTGGGGTCCCTCTACAATGAGCAGTTCTTC
CASSLVVLGSLYNEQFF
>once|TRBD1|TRBV13|TRBJ2-7
TGTGCCAGCAGCAAAACAGGACAGGGCTACTACGAGCAGTACTTC
CASSKTGQGYYEQYF
>-|-|TRBV4-1|TRBJ2-2
TGCGCCAGCAGCCCACCACTCGTACTACCCACCGGGGAGCTGTTTTTT
CASSPPLVLPTGELFF
>-|-|TRBV6-4|TRBJ1-1
TGTGCCAGTGCAGTGACAATGAACACTGAAGCTTTCTTT
CASAVTMNTEAFF
>-|-|TRBV28|TRBJ2-7
TGTGCCAGCAGTTTACACCCCTACGAGCAGTACTTC
CASSLHPYEQYF
>-|TRBD2|TRBV27|TRBJ2-7
TGTGCCAGCAGTTTCACTAGCGGGGCTTGGGAGCAGTACTTC
CASSFTSGAWEQYF
>-|TRBD2|TRBV7-2|TRBJ2-2
TGTGCCAGCAGCTCACTAGCGGGAGGGGCAGGGGAGCTGTTTTTT
CASSSLAGGAGELFF
>-|-|TRBV28|TRBJ1-2
TGTGCCAGCACCGACTCCGGAGGCTACACCTTC
CASTDSGGYTF
>-|TRBD1|TRBV7-9|TRBJ1-5
TGTGCCAGCAGCGCAGGGGGGTTTGGTCAGCCCCAGCATTTT
CASSAGGFGQPQHF
>once|TRBD2|TRBV7-8|TRBJ2-1
TGTGCCAGCAGCTTAGGGGGGGGACTAAGCTCCTACAATGAGCAGTTCTTC
CASSLGGGLSSYNEQFF
>-|TRBD2|TRBV5-5|TRBJ2-7
TGTGCCAGCAGCTTACCCAGCGGGGACCACGAGCAGTACTTC
CASSLPSGDHEQYF
>-|TRBD2|TRBV10-1|TRBJ2-1
TGCGCCAGCTCCCGGGGAGCGGGAGTGAATGAGCAGTTCTTC
CASSRGAGVNEQFF
>-|TRBD1|TRBV25-1|TRBJ1-1
TGTGCCACCAGACAGGGGGAATTGGCTGAAGCTTTCTTT
CATRQGELAEAFF
>-|-|TRBV7-6|TRBJ1-1
TGTGCCAGCAGCCCGACGGCGGGGGGCCATCTTGAAGCTTTCTTT
CASSPTAGGHLEAFF
>once|-|TRBV14|TRBJ2-1
TGTGCCAGCAGCCAAGTCACAGACCTATGGCAGTTCTTC
CASSQVTDLWQFF
>-|-|TRBV7-2|TRBJ2-5
TGTGCCAGCAGCTTATCACAGGGAGAGACCCAGTACTTC
CASSLSQGETQYF
>-|TRBD2|TRBV7-8|TRBJ2-7
TGTGCCAGCATCACTAGCGGGAGCGATTACGAGCAGTACTTC
CASITSGSDYEQYF
>-|-|TRBV5-4|TRBJ2-1
TGTGCCAGCAGCTTCGGGACAAACAATGAGCAGTTCTTC
CASSFGTNNEQFF
>once|-|TRBV29-1|TRBJ2-7
TGCAGCGTTTCGTTCGGCGGGAACCTCACCTACGAGCAGTACTTC
CSVSFGGNLTYEQYF
>-|-|TRBV11-2|TRBJ2-7
TGTGCCAGCAGCTTAGGGCCGGAGACCTACGAGCAGTACTTC
CASSLGPETYEQYF
>-|-|TRBV29-1|TRBJ2-1
TGCAGCGTTGACACAATAGACTACAATGAGCAGTTCTTC
CSVDTIDYNEQFF
>-|-|TRBV4-1|TRBJ2-7
TGCGCCAGCAGCCAAGCGGCAGGACAGACCTACGAGCAGTACTTC
CASSQAAGQTYEQYF
>-|TRBD1|TRBV5-5|TRBJ2-7
TGTGCCAGCAACTCTGCGACAGGGGGGTACGAGCAGTACTTC
CASNSATGGYEQYF
>-|TRBD1|TRBV11-3|TRBJ2-1
TGTGCCAGCAGTGTTAGACAGGGTTATTACAATGAGCAGTTCTTC
CASSVRQGYYNEQFF
>-|-|TRBV5-1|TRBJ2-7
TGCGCCAGCAGCTCACCTGTGGACAGGGAGCGGGAGGCCAGGTATGAGCAGTACTTC
CASSSPVDREREARYEQYF
>-|TRBD1|TRBV2|TRBJ1-2
TGTGCCAGCAGTAGGACAGGGGGGGCCTATGGCTACACCTTC
CASSRTGGAYGYTF
>-|-|TRBV11-2|TRBJ2-1
TGTGCCAGCAGCTTAGCAGACAGTACGGTCTTTAGCTCCTACAATGAGCAGTTCTTC
CASSLADSTVFSSYNEQFF
>-|TRBD2|TRBV5-4|TRBJ2-7
TGTGCCAGCAGCTCGACTAGCGGGATTGACGAGCAGTACTTC
CASSSTSGIDEQYF
>-|TRBD2|TRBV28|TRBJ2-1
TGTGCGGTGGCTAGCGGGAGAAGGTACAATGAGCAGTTCTTC
CAVASGRRYNEQFF
>-|-|TRBV27|TRBJ2-1
TGTGCCAGCAGTTTTTCGGCGGGAAACACCTACAATGAGCAGTTCTTC
CASSFSAGNTYNEQFF
>few|-|TRBV9|TRBJ2-3
TGTGCCAGCAGCGTGGTTGACAGCACAGATACGCAGTATTTT
CASSVVDSTDTQYF
>-|TRBD1|TRBV7-9|TRBJ2-1
TGTGCCAGCAGCCACGCAGGGGGCCATGAGCAGTTCTTC
CASSHAGGHEQFF
>-|TRBD1|TRBV6-1|TRBJ2-7
TGTGCCCTGGGACAGGGGGCTGGCGAGCAGTACTTC
CALGQGAGEQYF